This T cell receptor (beta chain) was profiled in a study of T cell responses to AZD1222 COVID-19 vaccine. Overall study results and limits: Spike-specific TCR breadth and depth grew following two AZD1222 doses. The study found vaccine-associated CD4 TCRs spanning spike, dominant at 160-218 and 743-854. Nearly half of spike-specific TCRs reportedly target variant regions that are unmutated in the B.1.351 and B.1.1.7 variants.

The V end was cut by 3 bases, the J end by 2 bases, with 7 bases between. The CDR3 runs to 13 residues. CDR1 MNHEY and CDR2 SVGEGT come from the germline V gene. Only in-frame clones appear in the TCRdb table, and some are missing; sequencing was by immunoSEQ multiplex PCR. The table records 85,000 to 110,000 clones, 90% of them present only once. This clone was observed once. Its target is not known. This TCR came from an adult in good health. The sample in question was peripheral blood, obtained on day 0 of AZD1222 vaccination. The V gene is TRBV6-2 or TRBV6-3, the J gene TRBJ1-1; D is undetermined. The CDR3 spells CASSYTFNTEAFF. As DNA, the CDR3 is TGTGCCAGCAGTTATACTTTTAACACTGAAGCTTTCTTT.